This entry describes one T cell receptor (beta chain). Its antigen remains unknown. The data stem from a study of blood T cells in healthy people across ages. Study-wide points: Greater diversity and more naive CD4+ cells were seen in long-lived donors than in aged donors.

Healthy Caucasian individuals from Russia aged roughly 6 to 100 were enrolled as donors. CDR3 length: 15 amino acids. The V gene end was trimmed by 6 bases and the J gene end by 7 bases; junction bases not matched to a gene: 11. From germline, CDR1 is MNHEY and CDR2 SVGEGT. A second PCR of roughly 7 to 11 cycles used a sample-barcoded 5' primer and a J-beta primer mix. Every molecule of cDNA carried a tag from a template-switch adaptor with 12 random nucleotides. TCRdb re-analysed the 5' RACE reads in MiXCR, keeping a single row per CDR3 protein. Seen here are 650,000 to 900,000 distinct CDR3 sequences, 60% to 80% observed once, and the top ten hold roughly 25%.

This chain uses TRBV6-2 or TRBV6-3 with TRBJ1-2; 10 nucleotides match TRBD1. The sequenced material came from blood. The sequence was collected from a man between 25 and 39 years old in good health. The CDR3 loop reads CASRKPGQGQRGYTF. CDR3 nucleotides: TGTGCCAGCAGAAAACCGGGACAGGGGCAGCGTGGCTACACCTTC.